This TCR beta chain was obtained from a study of T cell repertoires in cytomegalovirus infection (dated by TCRdb to between 2018 and 2021). Study-wide context: Donor HLA type was relevant to the analysis, because carriage of CMV infection together with the matching HLA type was indicated by public TCR beta signatures. General study outcomes and caveats: The ex vivo response was dominated by HLA-C-restricted CMV-specific TCR beta clonotypes, which also provided the single most frequent clonotype in two of eight donors. In both this cohort and an independent cohort of 352 donors, the cumulative frequency of public TCR beta family members distinguished carriers of CMV infection plus the relevant HLA type.

The germline V gene (reference sequence) sets CDR1 to LNHNV and CDR2 to YYDKDF. Trimming at the junction amounts to 11 bases on V and 1 base on J, and the germline ends lie 16 bases apart. Reading from cysteine to phenylalanine, the CDR3 counts 14 amino acids. Of all the DNA, just the CDR3 is kept, 42 bases in frame from base 1. Data came from an Illumina HiSeq 1500. TCRdb redid the processing of the public reads, applying fastp at Q25 and MiXCR, and retained in-frame beta chains. Under each unique CDR3 protein, matching rows form one entry showing the most common genes and DNA. This sample holds under 600,000 distinct CDR3 sequences; more than 15% were observed only once. Roughly a quarter of the sample rests with the top ten. A word on this clonotype: The target of this receptor is not known. The record has no base qualities; no much larger clone is one base away.

This TCR came from a human donor in good health (CMV status not recorded). Some clones in this sample may be carry-over from other donors' samples. The rearrangement joined TRBV15 to TRBJ2-3; the D region possibly corresponds to TRBD1 (6 bases align). The material sequenced was CD8+ T cells from PBMCs. The CDR3 reads CASQGFQGTDTQYF. At the DNA level, the sequence is TGTGCCTCACAGGGATTTCAAGGCACAGATACGCAGTATTTT.